A single TCR beta chain is shown here with its context. What it binds is not known. This sample was taken from a study of T cell responses to AZD1222 COVID-19 vaccine. This CDR3 is 13 amino acids long. Unmatched junction bases numbered 4, after V lost 5 bases and J lost 6 bases. The protocol was immunoSEQ multiplex PCR, while the TCRdb copy is restricted to in-frame clones and leaves out a portion. Among roughly 100,000 clones listed, 85% to 90% were seen once. The study, taken as a whole, reports: Most donors were white British, females outnumbered males, and clonal diversity was possibly underestimated. At baseline, seropositivity was found in only a handful of AZD1222 recipients.

The chain recombines TRBV12-3 or TRBV12-4 with TRBJ1-5, with 7 positions matching TRBD1. The source is an adult in good health. This sample comprised peripheral blood, obtained on day 0 of AZD1222 vaccination. Here the CDR3 DNA reads TGTGCCAGCAGTCAGGGGGGGGTTCAGCCCCAGCATTTT. Amino acid sequence: CASSQGGVQPQHF.